The 30 T cell receptor beta chains below were found in one sample sequenced in a study of blood T cell repertoires in COVID-19. Measured with immunoSEQ multiplex PCR; TCRdb has only the in-frame clones, and not every one. The data hold 160,000 or so clones, with approximately 90% observed a single time. The source material was peripheral blood. The receptors shown here come from a woman aged 50 to 65 with acute or convalescent COVID-19.

The gene calls are TRBV6-5 and TRBJ1-5; D gene uncertain. Germline V gene data show CDR1 as MNHEY and CDR2 as SVGAGI. The CDR3 extends over 14 amino acids. V lost 8 bases, J lost 1 base, and 12 bases lay in between. CDR3 sequence reads: CASWAGGSNQPQHF. The CDR3 DNA reads TGTGCCAGCTGGGCGGGAGGCAGCAATCAGCCCCAGCATTTT.

The chain recombines TRBV11-3 with TRBJ2-2, with 9 positions matching TRBD1. This CDR3 has 15 amino acids. CDR1 SGHNT and CDR2 YENEEA come from the germline V gene. V trimming: 1 base; J trimming: 6 bases; junction bases outside the gene matches: 3. The CDR3 bases are TGTGCCAGCAGCTTAGGGGGACAGGGCGCCGGGGAGCTGTTTTTT. Translation: CASSLGGQGAGELFF. Looking up the rest from reference TRBV11-3 and TRBJ2-2 gives the full variable domain: EAGVVQSPRYKIIEKKQPVAFWCNPISGHNTLYWYLQNLGQGPELLIRYENEEAVDDSQLPKDRFSAERLKGVDSTLKIQPAELGDSAVYLCASSLGGQGAGELFFGEGSRLTVL.

The chain couples TRBV11-3 to TRBJ2-2, with 7 positions matching TRBD2. Germline assignment: CDR1 SGHNT and CDR2 YENEEA. This CDR3 is built from 14 residues. The V segment lost 10 bases and the J segment 2 bases; nucleotides outside the gene matches: 7. The CDR3 DNA follows: TGTGCCACCGCTCGGGGGGTTAACACCGGGGAGCTGTTTTTT. Amino acid sequence: CATARGVNTGELFF. Complete variable domain (other parts from reference TRBV11-3 and TRBJ2-2): EAGVVQSPRYKIIEKKQPVAFWCNPISGHNTLYWYLQNLGQGPELLIRYENEEAVDDSQLPKDRFSAERLKGVDSTLKIQPAELGDSAVYLCATARGVNTGELFFGEGSRLTVL.

V is TRBV11-3 and J is TRBJ2-5, with D perhaps matching TRBD2 (6 bases). The CDR3 extends over 15 amino acids. CDR1 is SGHNT and CDR2 is YENEEA in the germline V gene. Trimming left V 3 bases short and J 5 bases short, with 16 bases between. CDR3: CASSFRTGVPETQYF. The CDR3 region has the DNA TGTGCCAGCAGCTTCCGAACGGGAGTTCCGGAGACCCAGTACTTC.

The table lists this clone with a count of one. The chain employs TRBV21-1 and TRBJ2-4; the D call in the table, TRBD1, was not verified against the DNA. TRBV21-1 corresponds to a pseudogene. CDR3 length equals 15 residues. The CDR3, as DNA: TGTGCCAGCAGCCGACAGGGTTTAGCCAAAAACATTCAGTACTTC. Translating it yields CASSRQGLAKNIQYF.

Only a few counts were recorded for this clone. The chain joins TRBV2 to TRBJ1-5; no firm D call. Trimming shortened V by 2 bases and J by 0 bases, and 8 bases separated the two germline ends. The CDR3 has 15 residues. CDR1 and CDR2 (germline): SNHLY, FYNNEI. CDR3 DNA sequence: TGTGCCAGCAGTGAACGTACTGATAGCAATCAGCCCCAGCATTTT. It yields the protein CASSERTDSNQPQHF.

This rearrangement joins TRBV15 to TRBJ2-7; D possibly corresponds to TRBD1 (6 bases). V lost 3 bases, J lost 2 bases, and 14 bases lay in between. This CDR3 contains 15 residues. From germline, CDR1 is LNHNV and CDR2 YYDKDF (reference sequence). The CDR3 region has the DNA TGTGCCACCAGCAGGGTATTACAGGGAACCTACGAGCAGTACTTC. Protein: CATSRVLQGTYEQYF.

This sequence joins TRBV18 and TRBJ2-3; 8 bases line up with TRBD2. V was pared by 2 bases and J by 3 bases, with 10 bases of the junction left unmatched. The CDR3 totals 17 residues. The germline V gene encodes CDR1 KGHSH and CDR2 LQKENI. CDR3 sequence (DNA): TGTGCCAGCTCACCAAGGTCGGGACTAGGGAGTACAGATACGCAGTATTTT. Encoded protein: CASSPRSGLGSTDTQYF.

The gene calls are TRBV6-2 or TRBV6-3 and TRBJ1-2; D possibly corresponds to TRBD1 (6 bases). This CDR3 has 14 amino acids. From germline, CDR1 is MNHEY and CDR2 SVGEGT. The V end lost 0 bases, the J end lost 3 bases, and 8 bases lay between the germline ends. CDR3 DNA sequence: TGTGCCAGCAGTTACTCTCGGACAGACTATGGCTACACCTTC. Amino acid sequence: CASSYSRTDYGYTF.

The chain joins TRBV12-3 or TRBV12-4 to TRBJ1-2; D remains unclear. The CDR3 extends over 12 amino acids. Between the trimmed V and J ends, which lost 4 bases and 6 bases, there was a span of 9 bases. The CDR3 loop is CASSSRTDGYTF. CDR3 sequence (DNA): TGTGCCAGCAGTTCCCGCACGGATGGCTACACCTTC.

The rearrangement links TRBV18 to TRBJ2-1; TRBD2 matches at 11 bases. The ends lost 0 bases at V and 5 bases at J; junction bases unmatched: 3. The germline CDR1 and CDR2 sequences are KGHSH and LQKENI. The CDR3 has 16 amino acids. The CDR3 sequence: CASSPPGTSGNNEQFF. The DNA for the CDR3 is TGTGCCAGCTCACCACCGGGGACTAGCGGAAACAATGAGCAGTTCTTC. Supplemented by reference TRBV18 and TRBJ2-1, the full variable domain reads NAGVMQNPRHLVRRRGQEARLRCSPMKGHSHVYWYRQLPEEGLKFMVYLQKENIIDESGMPKERFSAEFPKEGPSILRIQQVVRGDSAAYFCASSPPGTSGNNEQFFGPGTRLTVL.

The rearrangement links TRBV14 to TRBJ1-3; unclear D gene. V was trimmed by 6 bases and J by 8 bases, leaving 8 bases between them. This CDR3 comprises 11 residues. Germline values: CDR1 SGHDN, CDR2 FVKESK. CDR3 DNA sequence: TGTGCCAGCAGTCAAACTTACACCATATATTTT. This codes for CASSQTYTIYF.

The J gene is TRBJ2-5, the V gene TRBV7-2; 12 nucleotides agree with TRBD2. CDR3 size: 16 residues. CDR1 is SGHTA, CDR2 FQGNSA, per germline. The junction had 4 bases not matched to a gene; V was cut back by 3 bases and J by 2 bases. The CDR3 region is CASSLILAGGQETQYF. The DNA for the CDR3 is TGTGCCAGCAGCTTGATACTAGCGGGGGGTCAAGAGACCCAGTACTTC. The full variable domain, completed using reference TRBV7-2 and TRBJ2-5, is GAGVSQSPSNKVTEKGKDVELRCDPISGHTALYWYRQSLGQGLEFLIYFQGNSAPDKSGLPSDRFSAERTGGSVSTLTIQRTQQEDSAVYLCASSLILAGGQETQYFGPGTRLLVL.

The V and J genes are TRBV3-1 (or the pseudogene TRBV3-2) and TRBJ1-2; the D gene is possibly TRBD1 (5 bases). CDR1 is LGHDT, CDR2 YNNKEL, per germline (reference sequence). The CDR3 spans 14 residues. V shed 3 bases and J shed 7 bases, with 15 bases lying between them. The CDR3 nucleotides are TGTGCCAGCAGCCAGGGGGGTCGGGTAGGTGGCTACACCTTC. Its translation: CASSQGGRVGGYTF.

The V call is TRBV5-4, the J call TRBJ1-2, with D tentatively TRBD1 (6 bases). Germline loops: CDR1 SGHNT, CDR2 YYREEE (reference sequence). The CDR3 is 16 amino acids. V dropped 0 bases and J dropped 0 bases, with 12 bases sitting between them. CDR3 protein: CASSLGGQLTNYGYTF. Written as DNA, the CDR3 is TGTGCCAGCAGCTTGGGCGGACAGTTAACTAACTATGGCTACACCTTC.

This sequence joins TRBV11-3 and TRBJ2-2; D may be TRBD1 (5 bases). This CDR3 comprises 13 residues. Germline assignment: CDR1 SGHNT and CDR2 YENEEA. The ends were cut back, 5 bases at V and 6 bases at J, with 10 bases in the middle. The CDR3 sequence: CASSIRQPGELFF. The CDR3 nucleotides are TGTGCCAGCAGCATCCGACAGCCCGGGGAGCTGTTTTTT. Using reference TRBV11-3 and TRBJ2-2 for the parts outside the CDR3, the full variable domain is EAGVVQSPRYKIIEKKQPVAFWCNPISGHNTLYWYLQNLGQGPELLIRYENEEAVDDSQLPKDRFSAERLKGVDSTLKIQPAELGDSAVYLCASSIRQPGELFFGEGSRLTVL.

The rearrangement uses TRBV4-1 and TRBJ2-2; 8 bases align to TRBD2. The V gene end was trimmed by 0 bases and the J gene end by 4 bases; junction bases not matched to a gene: 10. This CDR3 comprises 18 residues. The germline V gene has CDR1 MGHRA and CDR2 YSYEKL. CDR3 sequence (DNA): TGCGCCAGCAGCCAAGAGGGGATAGGGCGGGGGGCCACCGGGGAGCTGTTTTTT. Its translation: CASSQEGIGRGATGELFF.

This chain connects TRBV28 to TRBJ2-1; 10 nucleotides align to TRBD2. The V and J ends lost 10 bases and 6 bases, in that order; junction bases with no gene match: 9. Germline V gene lookup returns CDR1 MDHEN and CDR2 SYDVKM. The CDR3 length is 14 residues. This chain's CDR3 is CATASGSPVNEQFF. CDR3 coding DNA: TGTGCCACGGCTAGCGGGAGCCCGGTCAATGAGCAGTTCTTC.

This sequence joins TRBV14 and TRBJ2-1; D might be TRBD1 (5 bases). CDR1 and CDR2 (germline): SGHDN, FVKESK. This CDR3 has 22 amino acids. The V end was cut by 0 bases, the J end by 0 bases, with 27 bases between. The CDR3 region is CASSQERPTAPLGFLSYNEQFF. The CDR3 DNA is TGTGCCAGCAGCCAAGAACGGCCGACAGCCCCGTTGGGCTTTCTCTCCTACAATGAGCAGTTCTTC.

The chain couples TRBV7-2 to TRBJ1-5; D unresolved. The CDR3 has 14 residues. The germline gives CDR1 SGHTA, CDR2 FQGNSA. V lost 5 bases to trimming and J lost 5 bases, with 13 bases between them. The CDR3: CASSPGSAYQPQHF. In DNA, the CDR3 is TGTGCCAGCAGCCCGGGGTCCGCTTATCAGCCCCAGCATTTT.

The chain recombines TRBV7-3 with TRBJ1-4; 9 bases line up with TRBD1. CDR1 and CDR2 (germline): SGHTA, FQGTGA. CDR3 length: 13 residues. V lost 4 bases to trimming and J lost 8 bases; unmatched junction nucleotides: 2. The CDR3 sequence is CASSSGQGEKLFF. The CDR3 DNA is TGTGCCAGCAGCTCCGGACAGGGGGAAAAACTGTTTTTT.

CDR3 nucleotides: TGCGCCAGCAGCCAAGCGGACAGCTATGGCTACACCTTC. Translated: CASSQADSYGYTF. This chain joins TRBV4-3 and TRBJ1-2; the D gene is possibly TRBD1 (6 bases). Per germline, CDR1 LGHNA and CDR2 YSLEER. The CDR3 has 13 amino acids. Trimming took 1 base from V and 4 from J, leaving 7 bases between them.

The CDR3 sequence is CSAFREGAFF. CDR3 sequence (DNA): TGCAGTGCATTCAGGGAGGGAGCTTTCTTT. The chain joins TRBV20-1 to TRBJ1-1, with TRBD1 as a possible D gene (5 bases). The V and J ends lost 6 bases and 10 bases respectively, with 12 bases between them. The CDR3 is 10 residues long. CDR1 is DFQATT and CDR2 is SNEGSKA in the germline V gene (reference sequence).

The chain uses TRBV6-5 and TRBJ2-4, with D hard to call. V gave up 7 bases and J gave up 3 bases, with 4 bases separating them. CDR3 length: 11 amino acids. CDR1 MNHEY and CDR2 SVGAGI come from the germline V gene. In DNA, the CDR3 is TGTGCCAGCACAGGCAAAAACATTCAGTACTTC. Its protein product is CASTGKNIQYF.

Only one count was recorded for this clone. The chain links TRBV4-1 to TRBJ1-6, with TRBD1 matching 9 bases. The junction had 5 bases not matched to a gene; V was cut back by 4 bases and J by 10 bases. The germline CDR1 and CDR2 sequences are MGHRA and YSYEKL. CDR3 length equals 14 residues. CDR3 nucleotide sequence: TGCGCCAGCAGCCTACAGGGGGCGGGATCACCCCTCCACTTT. Its protein product is CASSLQGAGSPLHF.

The V gene is TRBV13, the J gene TRBJ1-2, with TRBD1 matching 10 bases. The CDR3 is made up of 17 amino acids. With V trimmed by 6 bases and J by 5 bases, 15 bases remained unmatched. CDR1 is PRHDT, CDR2 FYEKMQ, per germline (reference sequence). CDR3 coding DNA: TGTGCCAGCAGTGAGACCGGGACAGGGGTTGGTGGGTATGGCTACACCTTC. It codes for CASSETGTGVGGYGYTF.

This chain connects TRBV5-8 to TRBJ1-2; D may be TRBD1 (6 bases). This CDR3 spans 15 amino acids. CDR1 is SGHTS and CDR2 is YDEGEE in the germline V gene. Trimming took off 4 bases at V and 2 bases at J, with 15 bases between the two ends. CDR3 amino acids: CASSQEGGWNYGYTF. For the CDR3, the DNA is TGTGCCAGCAGCCAGGAAGGGGGTTGGAACTATGGCTACACCTTC.

This clone was seen a single time. This chain connects TRBV11-3 to TRBJ1-2; 8 bases are shared with TRBD1. From germline, CDR1 is SGHNT and CDR2 YENEEA. The CDR3 contains 13 residues. J was trimmed by 4 bases and V by 6 bases; bases with no gene match: 4. CDR3 residues: CASSTGGSYGYTF. CDR3 in DNA: TGTGCCAGCAGTACAGGGGGGTCCTATGGCTACACCTTC.

J is TRBJ2-7 and V is TRBV7-2; tentatively, D is TRBD1 (5 bases). V gave up 3 bases and J gave up 4 bases, with 13 bases separating them. Germline V lookup: CDR1 SGHTA, CDR2 FQGNSA. The CDR3 extends over 14 amino acids. CDR3: CASSFQVGHYEQYF. In DNA form, the CDR3 reads TGTGCCAGCAGCTTCCAAGTGGGGCATTACGAGCAGTACTTC.

This clone was recorded a few times. J is TRBJ2-3 and V is TRBV7-2; 9 bases are a match to TRBD2. The CDR3 totals 16 residues. CDR1 SGHTA and CDR2 FQGNSA come from the germline V gene. V trimming: 4 bases; J trimming: 7 bases; junction bases outside the gene matches: 12. CDR3 residues: CASSWAGGRSANTQYF. Written as DNA, the CDR3 is TGTGCCAGCAGCTGGGCGGGGGGGCGGTCCGCGAATACGCAGTATTTT.